Listed below are T cell receptor beta chains from one sample, sequenced in a study of human T cells and chemical hapten exposure. Via MiXCR, TCRdb re-called the RACE reads, giving one row per CDR3 protein. The sample shows more than 100,000 distinct CDR3 sequences, approximately 10% of them seen only once. Material: whole blood, obtained in connection with sensitization to the hapten diphenylcyclopropenone (DPC). These receptors came from a woman between 45 and 65 years old with alopecia areata. Some clones in this sample may be carry-over from other donors' samples. The CDR3 runs from the conserved cysteine through the conserved F or W. D genes are given only for firm matches. Clone size is stated in some rows and not others, as once, few, many or a class when expanded.

clone_size d_call j_call v_call cdr3_aa cdr3_nt
few TRBD2 TRBJ2-3 TRBV5-1 CASSLAGGAGPRTDTQYF TGCGCCAGCAGCTTGGCGGGGGGGGCCGGTCCCCGAACAGATACGCAGTATTTT
. . TRBJ1-5 TRBV30 CAWSRLGDGPRPQHF TGTGCCTGGAGCCGGCTAGGGGACGGCCCGCGGCCCCAGCATTTT
many . TRBJ2-1 TRBV28 CASIHGGGAYNEQFF TGTGCCAGCATCCACGGGGGAGGCGCCTACAATGAGCAGTTCTTC
. . TRBJ1-2 TRBV12-3/TRBV12-4 CASSLVHGYTF TGTGCCAGCAGTTTGGTACATGGCTACACCTTC
few . TRBJ1-5 TRBV7-9 CASSLGGGQGLGQPQHF TGTGCCAGCAGCTTAGGAGGGGGGCAGGGGTTGGGCCAGCCCCAGCATTTT
few . TRBJ1-1 TRBV12-3/TRBV12-4 CASILVRGTEAFF TGTGCCAGCATTTTAGTACGGGGCACTGAAGCTTTCTTT
many . TRBJ2-1 TRBV5-6 CASSPPGSTTDEQFF TGTGCCAGCAGCCCACCCGGGTCCACAACCGATGAGCAGTTCTTC
few TRBD1 TRBJ2-5 TRBV5-5 CASRKGQGAIVVQETQYF TGTGCCAGCAGGAAGGGACAGGGGGCGATCGTGGTCCAAGAGACCCAGTACTTC
. . TRBJ1-1 TRBV12-3/TRBV12-4 CASTHPIAEAFF TGTGCCAGCACCCACCCAATCGCGGAAGCTTTCTTT
. . TRBJ1-5 TRBV2 CASSFDSPGSNQPQHF TGTGCCAGCAGTTTTGACTCACCTGGCAGCAATCAGCCCCAGCATTTT
. TRBD1 TRBJ2-7 TRBV20-1 CSARPTGSSYEQYF TGCAGTGCCCGTCCGACAGGGAGCTCCTACGAGCAGTACTTC
. . TRBJ1-1 TRBV6-6 CASSWRMNTEAFF TGTGCCAGCAGTTGGCGTATGAACACTGAAGCTTTCTTT
. . TRBJ1-6 TRBV20-1 CSARGRFDNSPLHF TGCAGTGCTAGGGGGCGGTTCGATAATTCACCCCTCCACTTT
. TRBD2 TRBJ2-7 TRBV5-1 CASRDSGSEQYF TGCGCCAGCAGGGATAGCGGGAGCGAGCAGTACTTC
few . TRBJ2-4 TRBV28 CASSLATWRRGDIQYF TGTGCCAGCAGTTTGGCCACTTGGCGGAGAGGGGACATTCAGTACTTC
. . TRBJ1-5 TRBV5-6 CASSPSLGGNQPQHF TGTGCCAGCAGCCCAAGCCTCGGGGGCAATCAGCCCCAGCATTTT
many . TRBJ2-6 TRBV6-6 CASSGTPPGANVLTF TGTGCCAGCAGTGGGACGCCTCCGGGGGCCAACGTCCTGACTTTC
. . TRBJ1-5 TRBV6-5 CASSDRDSNQPQHF TGTGCCAGCAGTGACCGGGATAGCAATCAGCCCCAGCATTTT
. . TRBJ1-5 TRBV6-1 CASSEATVSNQPQHF TGTGCCAGCAGTGAAGCGACAGTTAGCAATCAGCCCCAGCATTTT
. . TRBJ1-1 TRBV10-3 CAIRPDRDNTEAFF TGTGCCATCAGACCCGACCGGGACAACACTGAAGCTTTCTTT
. . TRBJ2-5 TRBV5-1 CASSLNLAEETQYF TGCGCCAGCAGCTTGAATCTAGCAGAAGAGACCCAGTACTTC
. . TRBJ2-2 TRBV9 CASSVATAALPREGELFF TGTGCCAGCAGCGTAGCTACCGCTGCCCTTCCTAGAGAGGGGGAGCTGTTTTTT
. TRBD2 TRBJ2-3 TRBV20-1 CSAREYGGGQYF TGCAGTGCTAGAGAATACGGGGGGGGGCAGTATTTT
many TRBD1 TRBJ2-3 TRBV5-1 CASSFLQGATDTQYF TGCGCCAGCAGCTTCCTACAGGGGGCCACAGATACGCAGTATTTT
. . TRBJ1-1 TRBV5-6 CASSRGGVGTEAFF TGTGCCAGCAGCCGAGGGGGTGTGGGCACTGAAGCTTTCTTT
. . TRBJ1-6 TRBV25-1 CASSDGHQNSPLHF TGTGCCAGCAGTGACGGACACCAGAATTCACCCCTCCACTTT
. . TRBJ2-1 TRBV9 CASSPWTGNEQFF TGTGCCAGCAGCCCATGGACGGGTAATGAGCAGTTCTTC
. . TRBJ1-3 TRBV21-1 CASSKDGTLAGNTIYF TGTGCCAGCAGCAAAGACGGGACGCTTGCTGGAAACACCATATATTTT
. TRBD2 TRBJ2-2 TRBV28 CASSAPGTSGRGSTGELFF TGTGCCAGCAGTGCCCCCGGGACTAGCGGGAGGGGTAGCACCGGGGAGCTGTTTTTT
few TRBD2 TRBJ2-1 TRBV12-3/TRBV12-4 CASSLSGRAYNEQFF TGTGCCAGCAGTTTATCCGGGAGGGCCTACAATGAGCAGTTCTTC
. . TRBJ2-6 TRBV9 CASSVGISGANVLTF TGTGCCAGCAGCGTAGGAATTTCGGGGGCCAACGTCCTGACTTTC
. TRBD2 TRBJ2-1 TRBV12-3/TRBV12-4 CASSSWTSGSYNEQFF TGTGCCAGCAGTTCTTGGACTAGCGGCTCCTACAATGAGCAGTTCTTC
many . TRBJ2-3 TRBV20-1 CSARRRVTDTQYF TGCAGTGCTAGAAGAAGGGTCACAGATACGCAGTATTTT
. TRBD2 TRBJ2-3 TRBV12-3/TRBV12-4 CASSFGGADTQYF TGTGCCAGCAGTTTCGGGGGGGCAGATACGCAGTATTTT
many TRBD1 TRBJ2-7 TRBV5-6 CASSFGQATYEQYF TGTGCCAGCAGCTTCGGACAGGCAACCTACGAGCAGTACTTC
few . TRBJ2-2 TRBV2 CASSEGGKPGELFF TGTGCCAGCAGTGAAGGGGGTAAACCCGGGGAGCTGTTTTTT
. . TRBJ2-7 TRBV3-1 CASSTVAGSHEQYF TGTGCCAGCAGCACAGTAGCAGGGTCCCACGAGCAGTACTTC
. TRBD1 TRBJ1-1 TRBV6-4 CASRHRQGRSTEAFF TGTGCCAGCAGGCATAGACAGGGGCGGAGTACTGAAGCTTTCTTT
many . TRBJ2-5 TRBV29-1 CSVGQSYQETQYF TGCAGCGTTGGTCAGAGTTACCAAGAGACCCAGTACTTC
. TRBD2 TRBJ2-7 TRBV14 CASSPLTSGSAREQYF TGTGCCAGCAGCCCTTTGACTAGCGGAAGCGCTCGCGAGCAGTACTTC
few . TRBJ1-5 TRBV12-5 CASATTGLGNQPQHF TGTGCTAGTGCCACGACAGGCCTCGGCAATCAGCCCCAGCATTTT
. . TRBJ2-3 TRBV14 CASSQVNTDTQYF TGTGCCAGCAGCCAGGTCAACACAGATACGCAGTATTTT
many TRBD2 TRBJ2-2 TRBV7-8 CASSLQQFGGGNTGELFF TGTGCCAGCAGCTTACAGCAATTCGGCGGGGGGAACACCGGGGAGCTGTTTTTT
few . TRBJ2-1 TRBV4-2 CASSPTGYNEQFF TGTGCCAGCAGCCCGACGGGGTACAATGAGCAGTTCTTC
. . TRBJ1-2 TRBV6-5 CASSNQGPNYGYTF TGTGCCAGCAGTAATCAGGGTCCCAACTATGGCTACACCTTC
many . TRBJ2-1 TRBV19 CASSIDPEGANEQFF TGTGCCAGTAGTATAGATCCGGAGGGGGCCAATGAGCAGTTCTTC
. . TRBJ1-1 TRBV9 CASSATANTEAFF TGTGCCAGCAGCGCGACAGCCAACACTGAAGCTTTCTTT
. . TRBJ1-4 TRBV6-2/TRBV6-3 CASSLNEDEKLFF TGTGCCAGCAGTTTAAACGAGGATGAAAAACTGTTTTTT
. . TRBJ1-1 TRBV6-1 CASSDHMNTEAFF TGTGCCAGCAGTGACCATATGAACACTGAAGCTTTCTTT
many . TRBJ2-7 TRBV3-1 CASSQGMRAEQYF TGTGCCAGCAGCCAAGGTATGAGGGCAGAGCAGTACTTC